The TCR beta chain under discussion was sequenced for a study of T cells in Graves' hyperthyroidism and ophthalmopathy. Study findings and constraints: Most clonotypes that expanded in the thyroid above 0.001 also showed up in blood.

Amplified TCR beta CDR3 regions derived from RNA transcripts. When the TCR CDR3 underwent first-round RT-PCR, the HTBI primer set was used. TCRdb recomputed calls from the multiplex PCR reads with MiXCR, one row per CDR3 protein. Of about 340,000 distinct CDR3 sequences detected, around a fifth appear once; the ten largest clones hold around 48%. Comments on this clonotype: As yet, its antigen is unknown.

This sequence originates from a woman between 45 and 65 years old with Graves' hyperthyroidism. Sequenced: blood.

CDR3 in DNA: TGCAGTGCTAGAGGGTCTGCGGGAGCATCCTACAATGAGCAGTTCTTC. This translates into CSARGSAGASYNEQFF. The genes are TRBV20-1 and TRBJ2-1; TRBD2 agrees at 7 bases. The germline gives CDR1 DFQATT, CDR2 SNEGSKA (reference sequence). Trimming cost V 1 base and J 1 base; bases outside gene matches: 7. This CDR3 has 16 residues.